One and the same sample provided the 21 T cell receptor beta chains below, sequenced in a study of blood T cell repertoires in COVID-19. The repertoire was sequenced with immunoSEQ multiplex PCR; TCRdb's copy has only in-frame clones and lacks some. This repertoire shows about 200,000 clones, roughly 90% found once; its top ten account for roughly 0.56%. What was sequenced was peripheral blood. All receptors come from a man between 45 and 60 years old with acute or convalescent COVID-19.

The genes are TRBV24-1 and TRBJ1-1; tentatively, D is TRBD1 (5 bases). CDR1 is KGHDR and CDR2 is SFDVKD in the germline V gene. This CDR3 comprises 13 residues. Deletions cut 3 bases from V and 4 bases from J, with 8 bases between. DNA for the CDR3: TGTGCCACCAGTGATGGGGCAGCCACTGAAGCTTTCTTT. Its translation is CATSDGAATEAFF.

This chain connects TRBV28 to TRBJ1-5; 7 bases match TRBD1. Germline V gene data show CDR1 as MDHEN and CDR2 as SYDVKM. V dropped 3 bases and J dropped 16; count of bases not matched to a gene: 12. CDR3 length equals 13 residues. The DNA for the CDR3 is TGTGCCAGCAGTTTCCAAAACAGGGGAAGGGGACATTTT. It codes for CASSFQNRGRGHF.

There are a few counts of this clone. Written as DNA, the CDR3 is TGTGCCACCAGTGAGCGGACTAGCGGGACGGATGAGCAGTTCTTC. It yields the protein CATSERTSGTDEQFF. The chain uses TRBV24-1 and TRBJ2-1; TRBD2 aligns across 12 bases. CDR1 and CDR2 from the germline V gene are KGHDR and SFDVKD. The CDR3 has 15 amino acids. Trimming cost V 4 bases and J 8 bases; bases outside gene matches: 5.

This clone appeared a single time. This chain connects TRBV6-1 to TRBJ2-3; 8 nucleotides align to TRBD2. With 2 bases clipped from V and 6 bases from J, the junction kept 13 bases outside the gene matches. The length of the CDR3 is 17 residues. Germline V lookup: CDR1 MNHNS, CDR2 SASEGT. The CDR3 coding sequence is TGTGCCAGCAGTGAAACACCCCGCGGGGGGCCAGCCGATACGCAGTATTTT. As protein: CASSETPRGGPADTQYF.

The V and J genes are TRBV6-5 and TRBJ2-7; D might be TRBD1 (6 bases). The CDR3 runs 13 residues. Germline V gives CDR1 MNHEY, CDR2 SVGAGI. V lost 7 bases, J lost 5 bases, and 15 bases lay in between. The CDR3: CASTYGRGHEQYF. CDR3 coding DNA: TGTGCCAGCACCTACGGCAGGGGCCACGAGCAGTACTTC.

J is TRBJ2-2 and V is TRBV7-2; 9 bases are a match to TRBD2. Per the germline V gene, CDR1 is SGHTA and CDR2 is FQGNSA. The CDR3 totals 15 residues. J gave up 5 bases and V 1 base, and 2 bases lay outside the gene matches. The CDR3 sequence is CASSLVAGGTGELFF. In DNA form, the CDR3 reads TGTGCCAGCAGCTTAGTTGCGGGGGGGACCGGGGAGCTGTTTTTT.

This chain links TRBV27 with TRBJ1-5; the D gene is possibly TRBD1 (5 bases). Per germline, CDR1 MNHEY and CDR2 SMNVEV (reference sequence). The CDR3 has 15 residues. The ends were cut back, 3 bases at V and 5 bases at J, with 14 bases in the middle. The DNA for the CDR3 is TGTGCCAGCAGTTTCTCCCCCAAAGGGGATCAGCCCCAGCATTTT. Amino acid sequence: CASSFSPKGDQPQHF.

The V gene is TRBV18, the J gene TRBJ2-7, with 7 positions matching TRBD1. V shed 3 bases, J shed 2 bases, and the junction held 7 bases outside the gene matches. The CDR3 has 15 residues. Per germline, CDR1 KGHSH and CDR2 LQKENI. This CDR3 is CASSPFGDSTYEQYF. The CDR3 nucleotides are TGTGCCAGCTCACCTTTCGGGGACAGTACCTACGAGCAGTACTTC.

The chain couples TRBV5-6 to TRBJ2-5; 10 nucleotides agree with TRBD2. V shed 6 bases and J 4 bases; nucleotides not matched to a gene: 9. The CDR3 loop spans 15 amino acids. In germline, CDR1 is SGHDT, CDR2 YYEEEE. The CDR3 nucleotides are TGTGCCAGCAATGACGGGACTAGCGTTTCAGAGACCCAGTACTTC. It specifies CASNDGTSVSETQYF.

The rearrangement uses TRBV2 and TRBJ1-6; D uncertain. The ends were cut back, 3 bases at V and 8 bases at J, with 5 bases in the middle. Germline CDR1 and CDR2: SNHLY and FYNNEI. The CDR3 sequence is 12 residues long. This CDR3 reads CASSEGDSPLHF. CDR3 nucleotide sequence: TGTGCCAGCAGTGAGGGCGATTCACCCCTCCACTTT.

In nucleotides, the CDR3 is TGTGCCAGCAGCTTAACTCACAGGGAGACCCAGTACTTC. Amino acid sequence: CASSLTHRETQYF. This chain connects TRBV7-3 to TRBJ2-5; possibly TRBD1 for D (5 bases). The CDR3 extends over 13 amino acids. The V gene lost 0 bases and the J gene lost 5 bases, with 7 bases spanning the gap. Germline lookup yields CDR1 SGHTA and CDR2 FQGTGA.

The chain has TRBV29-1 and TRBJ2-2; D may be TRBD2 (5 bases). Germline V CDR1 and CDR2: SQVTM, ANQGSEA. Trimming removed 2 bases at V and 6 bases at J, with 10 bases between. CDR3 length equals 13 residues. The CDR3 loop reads CSVERLAPGELFF. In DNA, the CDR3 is TGCAGCGTTGAAAGGCTAGCCCCCGGGGAGCTGTTTTTT.

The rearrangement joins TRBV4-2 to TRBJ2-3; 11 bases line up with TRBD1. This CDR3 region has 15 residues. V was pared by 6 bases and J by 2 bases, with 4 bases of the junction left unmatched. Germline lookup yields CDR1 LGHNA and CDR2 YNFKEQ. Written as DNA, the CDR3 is TGTGCCAGCAGACCCGGACAGGGGGCCACAGATACGCAGTATTTT. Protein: CASRPGQGATDTQYF.

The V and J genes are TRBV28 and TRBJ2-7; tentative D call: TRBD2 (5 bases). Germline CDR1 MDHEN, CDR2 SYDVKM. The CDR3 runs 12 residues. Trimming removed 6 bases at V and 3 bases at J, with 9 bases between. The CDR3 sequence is CASRNRGYEQYV. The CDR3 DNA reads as TGTGCCAGCAGAAACCGGGGCTACGAGCAGTACGTC.

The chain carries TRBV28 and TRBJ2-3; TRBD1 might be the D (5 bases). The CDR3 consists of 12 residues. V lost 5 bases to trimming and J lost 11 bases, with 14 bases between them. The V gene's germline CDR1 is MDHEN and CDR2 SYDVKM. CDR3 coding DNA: TGTGCCAGCAGTGTCAAGAAGGGGTTGCAGTATTTT. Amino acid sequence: CASSVKKGLQYF.

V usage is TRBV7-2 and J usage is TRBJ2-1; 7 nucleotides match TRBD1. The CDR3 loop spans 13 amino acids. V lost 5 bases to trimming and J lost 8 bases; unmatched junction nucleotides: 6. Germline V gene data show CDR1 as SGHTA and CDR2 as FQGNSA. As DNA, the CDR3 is TGTGCCAGCAGCGTGACAGGGTTGGATGAGCAGTTCTTC. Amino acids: CASSVTGLDEQFF.

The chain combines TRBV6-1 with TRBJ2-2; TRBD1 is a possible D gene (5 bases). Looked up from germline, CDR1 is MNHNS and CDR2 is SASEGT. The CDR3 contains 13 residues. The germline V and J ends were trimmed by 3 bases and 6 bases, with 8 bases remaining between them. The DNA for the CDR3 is TGTGCCAGCAGTGAGCAGGGTGCCGGGGAGCTGTTTTTT. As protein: CASSEQGAGELFF.

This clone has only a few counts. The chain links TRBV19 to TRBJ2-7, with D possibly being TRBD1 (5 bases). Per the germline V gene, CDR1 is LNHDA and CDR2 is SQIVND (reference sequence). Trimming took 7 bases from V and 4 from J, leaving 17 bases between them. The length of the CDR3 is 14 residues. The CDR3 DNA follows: TGTGCCAGTAATCTCAGGGTAAAATGGTACGAGCAGTACGTC. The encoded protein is CASNLRVKWYEQYV.

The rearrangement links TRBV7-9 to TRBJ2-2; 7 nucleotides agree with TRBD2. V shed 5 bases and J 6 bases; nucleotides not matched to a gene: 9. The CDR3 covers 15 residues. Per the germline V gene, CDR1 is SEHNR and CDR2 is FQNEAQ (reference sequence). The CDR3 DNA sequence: TGTGCCAGCAGCCTGCGACTAGCTAGCGCCGGGGAGCTGTTTTTT. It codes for CASSLRLASAGELFF.

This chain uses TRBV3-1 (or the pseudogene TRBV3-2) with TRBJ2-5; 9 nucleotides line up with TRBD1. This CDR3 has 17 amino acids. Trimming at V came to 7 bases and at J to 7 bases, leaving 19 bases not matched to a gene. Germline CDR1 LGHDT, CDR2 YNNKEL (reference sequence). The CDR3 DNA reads TGTGCCAGCACCGGGACAGGGAACGACCCACTCGCTTTGACCCAGTACTTC. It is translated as CASTGTGNDPLALTQYF.

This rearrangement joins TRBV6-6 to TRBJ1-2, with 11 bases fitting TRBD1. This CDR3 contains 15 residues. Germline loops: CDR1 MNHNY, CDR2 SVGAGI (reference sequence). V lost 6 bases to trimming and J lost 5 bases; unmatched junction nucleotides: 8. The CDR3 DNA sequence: TGTGCCAGCAGCGGGACAGGGGGAATGGGGTATGGCTACACCTTC. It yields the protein CASSGTGGMGYGYTF.